This TCR beta chain was found in a study of blood T cell repertoires in COVID-19 (TCRdb year 2020). With regard to the full study: Collaborator samples came from the United States, Italy and Spain and covered acute and convalescent phases of COVID-19. The prospective study material was composed of cDNA or gDNA derived from T cells, B-cell-depleted T cells, or PBMCs. Deeply sampled blood TCRbeta repertoires from subjects exposed to, actively infected with, or recovered from COVID-19 were included in the dataset. The repertoires were made available in a free public database intended to serve as a resource for research on the immune response to SARS-CoV-2. Samples were obtained from the ongoing ImmuneRACE study (first 160 participants) and from 1,254 subjects provided by 6 global collaborators. Sample metadata almost always included a de-identified subject ID, COVID-19 status, age in years and sex. Where available, HLA class I and class II types were obtained from metadata supplied by the sample provider rather than from assay-based typing.

Only a few counts were recorded for this clone. Its cognate antigen has yet to be identified. No per-base quality is available; no much larger clone lies one base away. Results and caveats for the whole study, not just this receptor: Clinical and demographic metadata were provided uncurated, with the amount varying by source and participant.

The immunoSEQ Assay, a bias-controlled multiplex PCR, was used to amplify TCRbeta CDR3 regions from genomic DNA. For the original study's pipeline: The number of nucleated cells in each sample was estimated from the amplification of reference gene primers within the assay. Sequence reads were collapsed and filtered to measure the absolute abundance of every unique TCRbeta CDR3 rearrangement. For each sample, productive Simpson clonality was calculated by taking the square root of Simpson's diversity index across productive rearrangements. TCRdb holds this immuneACCESS table with in-frame rearrangements only. Some clones are missing; in checked studies, unresolved V genes explain under half, and the rest has no known cause. V, J and clone size are taken as reported in that table, and D and trimming were inferred from the DNA itself. For this sample there are approximately 260,000 clones; about 90% appear just once. The ten most abundant clones make up 1.9% of the sample.

Participants in the prospective study were aged about 18 to 89 years, lived in some 24 United States geographic areas, and enrolled through a virtual design. Cohort assignment in the prospective study relied on participant-reported clinical history from a screening survey and a study questionnaire. For ImmuneRACE Cohort 3, a participant was defined as recovered based on two consecutive negative NP/OP PCR tests, clearance by a healthcare professional, or resolution of symptoms. Mobile phlebotomists in the prospective study collected whole blood, serum and a nasopharyngeal or oropharyngeal swab from every participant. Additional blood draws and questionnaires over an approximately 2-month period could optionally be provided by prospective study participants. Blood samples from the prospective study were shipped frozen or at room temperature prior to DNA extraction. For this chain, trimming is 2 bases at the V end and 9 bases at the J end, and the number of junction bases without a gene match is 7. CDR1 MDHEN and CDR2 SYDVKM were looked up in the germline V gene. From cysteine to phenylalanine, the CDR3 is 15 amino acids long. Of all the DNA, just the CDR3 is kept, 45 bases in frame from base 1.

The rearrangement joined TRBV28 to TRBJ1-6, with TRBD1 identical over 7 junction bases. Material for sequencing was PBMCs or T cells enriched from blood (not recorded which). The source is a woman in her sixties who had recovered from COVID-19. The CDR3 here reads CASSLELGGGSPLHF. The DNA sequence reads TGTGCCAGCAGTTTAGAGCTAGGGGGCGGTTCACCCCTCCACTTT.